This TCR beta chain came from a study of T cells after yellow fever vaccination. Study background: Where fractions had low cell numbers, libraries were prepared from them with the SMART-Seq v4 Ultra Low Input RNA kit.

The germline V gene has CDR1 SGHTA and CDR2 FQGNSA. The CDR3 contains 13 residues. Trimming took 1 base from V and 14 from J, leaving 15 bases between them. This clonotype was observed a few times. TCRdb used MiXCR to reprocess the 5' RACE reads, holding one entry per CDR3 protein. The repertoire consists of some 420,000 distinct CDR3 sequences, with approximately 18% occurring once and the leading ten covering around 17%. This chain joins TRBV7-2 and TRBJ2-1; D might be TRBD1 or TRBD2, each matching 5 bases. Specimen: PBMCs, collected before the yellow fever booster vaccination. The receptor's source is a man aged 18-30 years who received the YFV17D yellow fever vaccine. The CDR3 DNA is TGTGCCAGCAGCTTAGGTTACCGGGACGGGAAGTTCTTC. Translating it yields CASSLGYRDGKFF.